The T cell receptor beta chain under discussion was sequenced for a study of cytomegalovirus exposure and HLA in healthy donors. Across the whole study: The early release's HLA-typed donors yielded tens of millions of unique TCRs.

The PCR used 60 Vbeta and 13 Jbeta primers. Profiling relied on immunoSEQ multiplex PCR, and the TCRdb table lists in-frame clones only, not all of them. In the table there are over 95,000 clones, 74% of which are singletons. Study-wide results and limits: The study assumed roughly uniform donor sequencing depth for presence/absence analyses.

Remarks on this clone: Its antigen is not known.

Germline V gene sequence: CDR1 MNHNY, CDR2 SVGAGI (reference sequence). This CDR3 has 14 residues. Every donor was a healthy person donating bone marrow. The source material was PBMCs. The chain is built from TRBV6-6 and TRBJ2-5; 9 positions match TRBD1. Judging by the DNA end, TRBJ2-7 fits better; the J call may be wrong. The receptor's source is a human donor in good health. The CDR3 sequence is CASSYGTGWYEQYF. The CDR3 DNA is TGTGCCAGCAGTTACGGGACAGGGTGGTACGAGCAGTACTTC.